This T cell receptor beta chain was found in a study of cytomegalovirus exposure and HLA in healthy donors. Study-wide points: Most TCR sequences were uncommon, yet certain public TCRs appeared in many donors. Later analysis found that TCR beta chains associated with HLA were more clonally expanded than other, equally common chains.

This PCR relied on a set of 60 Vbeta primers and 13 Jbeta primers. Clones were sequenced by immunoSEQ multiplex PCR, and TCRdb holds only the in-frame ones, with some missing. Among roughly 30,000 clones, about 87% were seen once, and the ten largest hold 2.5% to 3%. This clone has just one count. Its matching antigen is unknown. The V and J ends lost 5 bases and 2 bases, in that order; junction bases with no gene match: 5. From germline, CDR1 is SGHDN and CDR2 FVKESK. This CDR3 has 14 residues. J is TRBJ2-5 and V is TRBV14; TRBD2 matches 7 bases. The sequence was obtained from a boy aged 10-17 years in good health and CMV-seronegative. Sequenced sample: PBMCs. The CDR3 reads CASSGRTRQETQYF. The CDR3 DNA sequence: TGTGCCAGCAGCGGCAGGACTAGGCAAGAGACCCAGTACTTC.